The sequence of this TCR beta chain was determined in a study of T cells after yellow fever vaccination. Study summary: Fractions of low cell number were prepared using SMART-Seq v4 Ultra Low Input. Study-wide results and limits: Relatively few clonotypes were ones that appeared in both CD4 and CD8 compartments. Abundant clonotypes from the bulk population could get into FACS-sorted repertoires as contaminants.

J was trimmed by 0 bases and V by 4 bases; bases with no gene match: 8. The CDR3 loop spans 16 amino acids. CDR1 SGHNT and CDR2 YYREEE come from the germline V gene (reference sequence). A single record per CDR3 protein comes from TCRdb applying MiXCR to the 5' RACE reads. The data contain approximately 330,000 distinct CDR3 sequences, around 12% of them singletons. As concerns this clonotype: Antigen specificity is unknown.

The receptor's source is a man aged 18 to 30 who received the YFV17D yellow fever vaccine. The genes are TRBV5-4 and TRBJ2-3; 7 bases line up with TRBD1. The sample here was CD4+ T cells sorted from PBMCs, taken 15 days after the yellow fever booster vaccination. The CDR3 is CASSLGNRGSTDTQYF. The CDR3 coding sequence is TGTGCCAGCAGCCTGGGCAACAGGGGCAGCACAGATACGCAGTATTTT.